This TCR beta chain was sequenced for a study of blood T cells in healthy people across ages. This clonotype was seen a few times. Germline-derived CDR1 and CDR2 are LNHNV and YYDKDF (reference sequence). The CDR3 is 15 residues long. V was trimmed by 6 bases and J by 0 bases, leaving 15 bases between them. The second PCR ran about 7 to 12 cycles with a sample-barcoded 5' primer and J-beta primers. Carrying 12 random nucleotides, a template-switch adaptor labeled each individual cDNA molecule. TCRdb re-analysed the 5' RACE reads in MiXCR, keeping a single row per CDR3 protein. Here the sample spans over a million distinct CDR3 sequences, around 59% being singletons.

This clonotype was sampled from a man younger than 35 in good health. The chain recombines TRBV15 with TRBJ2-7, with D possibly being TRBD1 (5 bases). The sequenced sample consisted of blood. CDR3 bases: TGTGCCACCAGTCCAAGAGACAGCGTCTCCTACGAGCAGTACTTC. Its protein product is CATSPRDSVSYEQYF.